A selection of T cell receptor gamma chains follows, all from one sample in a study of Vδ1+ human thymocytes. TCRdb called clones anew from the multiplex PCR reads with CATT. This table has tens of thousands of gamma-chain clones, roughly an eighth appearing once. The material sequenced was Vdelta1+ gamma-delta thymocytes from the thymus. Receptor source: a child younger than two who had congenital heart surgery. Both conserved end residues are part of each CDR3. The order of the fields is V gene, clone size, J gene, CDR3 DNA, CDR3 protein. Only part of the rows carry a size: once, few, many, or a class if the clone is expanded.

>TRGV5|NA|TRGJ1/TRGJ2
TGTGCCACCTGGGACACTCTGGGTGGCCTCTTT
CATWDTLGGLF
>TRGV4|few|TRGJ1/TRGJ2
TGTGCCACCTGGAATGGTCAGGGGAAGAAACTCTTT
CATWNGQGKKLF
>TRGV9|medium-sized|TRGJ1/TRGJ2
TGTGCCTTGTGGTCCGGCCGGAAGAAACTCTTT
CALWSGRKKLF
>TRGV2|few|TRGJ1/TRGJ2
TGTGCCACCTGGGACGGGCCGGATTATAAGAAACTCTTT
CATWDGPDYKKLF
>TRGV5|NA|TRGJ1/TRGJ2
TGTGCCACCTGGGACACGCAGAAACTCTTT
CATWDTQKLF
>TRGV4|NA|TRGJ1/TRGJ2
TGTGCCACCTGGGATCGGGGGTGGGGTTATTATAAGAAACTCTTT
CATWDRGWGYYKKLF
>TRGV9|few|TRGJ1/TRGJ2
TGTGCCTTGTGGGAGCGTCATCCCCTTAGGGATATGAAACTCTTT
CALWERHPLRDMKLF
>TRGV2|NA|TRGJP2
TGTGCCACCTGGGGCGGGGGAAGTGATTGGATCAAGACGTTT
CATWGGGSDWIKTF
>TRGV8|NA|TRGJ1/TRGJ2
TGTGCCACCTGGGATAGCCCCTCTCCTCATAAGAAACTCTTT
CATWDSPSPHKKLF
>TRGV9|NA|TRGJ1/TRGJ2
TGTGCCTTGTGGGAACTTTACCAGTATAAGAAACTCTTT
CALWELYQYKKLF
>TRGV5|few|TRGJP2
TGTGCCACCTGGGACAGGTTGAGGGATTGGATCAAGACGTTT
CATWDRLRDWIKTF
>TRGV3|few|TRGJ1/TRGJ2
TGTGCCACCTGGGACAGGGTCCGGTATTATAAGAAACTCTTT
CATWDRVRYYKKLF
>TRGV9|NA|TRGJP1
TGTGCCTTGTGGGAGGTGTCTGGTTGGTTCAAGATATTT
CALWEVSGWFKIF
>TRGV9|medium-sized|TRGJ1/TRGJ2
TGTGCCTTGTGGGAGTGCGAAGATAAGAAACTCTTT
CALWECEDKKLF
>TRGV9|few|TRGJP1
TGTGCCTTGTGGGAGGTGACTACTGGTTGGTTCAAGATATTT
CALWEVTTGWFKIF
>TRGV8|NA|TRGJ1/TRGJ2
TGTGCCACCTGGGTCAGATATTATAAGAAACTCTTT
CATWVRYYKKLF